Below, 20 T cell receptor beta chains from the same sample are listed, as sequenced in a study of glioma-infiltrating T cells. Amplification of TCR alpha and beta CDR3 regions from RNA used iRepertoire nested multiplex PCR. TCRdb recomputed calls from the multiplex PCR reads with MiXCR, one row per CDR3 protein. The sample holds 300,000 to 450,000 distinct CDR3 sequences, roughly two fifths seen once. Sequencing was done on a sample of glioma tissue, nonneoplastic brain tissue, or PBMCs (not recorded which). The receptors derive from a human donor with low-grade glioma or glioblastoma, undergoing nonglioma brain surgery, or in good health (not recorded which).

Ten or more counts support this clonotype. The rearrangement links TRBV25-1 to TRBJ2-1; TRBD2 matches 7 bases. The V gene end was trimmed by 0 bases and the J gene end by 5 bases; junction bases not matched to a gene: 4. The germline V gene encodes CDR1 MGHDK and CDR2 SYGVNS. CDR3 length equals 15 residues. The CDR3 DNA sequence: TGTGCCAGCAGTGAATATCCCAGCGGGGACAATGAGCAGTTCTTC. This codes for CASSEYPSGDNEQFF.

The table lists this clonotype with a few counts. The rearrangement links TRBV20-1 to TRBJ2-3; TRBD2 agrees at 8 bases. The germline V gene encodes CDR1 DFQATT and CDR2 SNEGSKA (reference sequence). Germline trimming cut 2 bases from V and 2 bases from J; bases unmatched to any gene: 21. CDR3 length: 20 residues. CDR3 sequence: CSARSGGGGMSPSYTDTQYF. For the CDR3, the DNA is TGCAGTGCTAGATCGGGGGGGGGCGGGATGTCACCGTCGTACACAGATACGCAGTATTTT.

This clonotype was seen repeatedly, ten times or more. The chain uses TRBV27 and TRBJ2-4; 10 bases line up with TRBD2. This CDR3 spans 15 amino acids. V lost 6 bases, J lost 8 bases, and 10 bases stayed unmatched. Germline lookup yields CDR1 MNHEY and CDR2 SMNVEV (reference sequence). In nucleotides, the CDR3 is TGTGCCAGCAGGCCGCTAGCGGGAGCGTTGGACATTCAGTACTTC. Its protein is CASRPLAGALDIQYF.

This clonotype has a count of ten or more. The V gene is TRBV6-1, the J gene TRBJ1-5, with 7 bases lining up with TRBD1. Germline V gene lookup returns CDR1 MNHNS and CDR2 SASEGT. The CDR3 is 12 residues long. Losses at the gene ends were 10 bases for V and 4 bases for J; bases not matched to a gene: 4. CDR3 nucleotide sequence: TGTGCCACCGACAGGGCGAATCAGCCCCAGCATTTT. Protein product: CATDRANQPQHF.

This clonotype has only a few counts. The V and J genes are TRBV7-2 and TRBJ1-1; the D is unclear. The CDR3 runs 17 residues. Germline V CDR1 and CDR2: SGHTA, FQGNSA. V lost 0 bases and J lost 6, with 20 bases in between. CDR3 sequence: CASSLASTGRVWPEAFF. The CDR3 nucleotides read TGTGCCAGCAGCTTAGCAAGTACGGGTAGGGTTTGGCCTGAAGCTTTCTTT.

The V gene is TRBV15, the J gene TRBJ2-1, with 8 bases aligning to TRBD2. Germline CDR1 reads LNHNV; CDR2 reads YYDKDF (reference sequence). CDR3 length: 16 residues. Trimming removed 5 bases from V and 5 bases from J; junction bases left unmatched: 11. The CDR3 sequence: CATSEDGRAGNNEQFF. CDR3 in DNA: TGTGCCACCAGCGAGGACGGGAGGGCCGGGAACAATGAGCAGTTCTTC.

This clonotype was counted between two and nine times. The chain recombines TRBV20-1 with TRBJ2-3; possible D gene TRBD2, 6 bases. The CDR3 has 15 residues. Germline-derived CDR1 and CDR2 are DFQATT and SNEGSKA (reference sequence). Between the trimmed V and J ends, which lost 0 bases and 6 bases, there was a span of 16 bases. The DNA of the CDR3 is TGCAGTGCTAGAGAAGTCGGGAGAGTTTTGGATACGCAGTATTTT. Translating it yields CSAREVGRVLDTQYF.

This clonotype was seen only a few times. The chain is built from TRBV2 and TRBJ1-6; no definite D call. Germline CDR1 is SNHLY and CDR2 is FYNNEI. The V and J ends lost 8 bases and 9 bases respectively, with 11 bases between them. This CDR3 region has 12 residues. CDR3 region: CASWELGSPLHF. CDR3 DNA sequence: TGTGCCAGCTGGGAGTTAGGTTCACCCCTCCACTTT.

This sequence joins TRBV19 and TRBJ2-7, with D possibly being TRBD1 (5 bases). The CDR3 is 15 residues long. Per germline, CDR1 LNHDA and CDR2 SQIVND (reference sequence). V was trimmed by 1 base and J by 3 bases, leaving 13 bases between them. The CDR3 loop is CASSIVVQVDYEQYF. The CDR3 region has the DNA TGTGCCAGTAGTATAGTGGTACAGGTCGACTACGAGCAGTACTTC. The variable domain in full, with the rest retrieved from reference TRBV19 and TRBJ2-7, is DGGITQSPKYLFRKEGQNVTLSCEQNLNHDAMYWYRQDPGQGLRLIYYSQIVNDFQKGDIAEGYSVSREKKESFPLTVTSAQKNPTAFYLCASSIVVQVDYEQYFGPGTRLTVT.

This clonotype was observed a few times. This sequence joins TRBV27 and TRBJ2-2, with D possibly matching TRBD2 (5 bases). CDR3 length equals 15 residues. V was cut by 7 bases and J by 5 bases, with 17 bases left in between. Germline V gene data show CDR1 as MNHEY and CDR2 as SMNVEV (reference sequence). CDR3 loop: CASTGIGSRTGELFF. CDR3 sequence (DNA): TGTGCCAGCACGGGTATAGGGAGTAGGACCGGGGAGCTGTTTTTT.

A few counts support this clonotype. The chain recombines TRBV5-1 with TRBJ2-1; 7 bases align to TRBD2. CDR3 length: 16 residues. Trimming took 4 bases from V and 5 from J; bases not matched to a gene: 12. CDR1 is SGHRS, CDR2 YFSETQ, per germline. The CDR3 DNA sequence: TGCGCCAGCAGCCCCGGTAGGGCGGGAGCCGACAATGAGCAGTTCTTC. Amino acid sequence: CASSPGRAGADNEQFF.

Concerning this clonotype: A single base separates this from a much larger clone, so it may be a read error. The rearrangement uses TRBV6-1 and TRBJ1-1; D is unresolved. Trimming took off 9 bases at V and 0 bases at J, with 17 bases between the two ends. Germline lookup yields CDR1 MNHNS and CDR2 SASEGT. The length of the CDR3 is 15 residues. For the CDR3, the DNA is TGTGCCAGAAGTCCCTTGGGTCGATTGAACACTGAAGCTTTCTTT. Amino acids: CARSPLGRLNTEAFF.

For the CDR3, the DNA is TGTGCCAGCAGCTTACGCCGGGGTCAGCCCCAGCATTTT. Its translation: CASSLRRGQPQHF. The rearrangement uses TRBV7-2 and TRBJ1-5; D unclear. The V end lost 2 bases, the J end lost 6 bases, and 8 bases lay between the germline ends. Germline assignment: CDR1 SGHTA and CDR2 FQGNSA. This CDR3 is built from 13 residues.

The chain joins TRBV12-2 to TRBJ2-3; the D call in the table, TRBD1, was not verified against the DNA. TRBV12-2 is flagged as a pseudogene. This CDR3 has 21 residues. CDR3 nucleotide sequence: TGTGCAAGTCGCTTCCGGGCCGGGACAGGGTCCTTACTAGCGGGGACAGATACGCAGTATTTT. Its protein product is CASRFRAGTGSLLAGTDTQYF.

The chain recombines TRBV20-1 with TRBJ2-1; D is tentatively TRBD1 or TRBD2 (5 bases each). TRBJ2-5 explains the end of the DNA better; the J call may be wrong. Germline V CDR1 and CDR2: DFQATT, SNEGSKA (reference sequence). The CDR3 is 14 amino acids. The CDR3, as DNA: TGCAGTGCTAGAGCTGCAGGGACGCAAGAGACCCAGTACTTC. Translated, it gives CSARAAGTQETQYF.

Turning to this clonotype: Being one base from a much bigger clone, this may be a read error. A read error is likely, as this CDR3 ends without the conserved phenylalanine or tryptophan. The chain carries TRBV27 and TRBJ2-1; TRBD1 matches at 9 bases. The CDR3 totals 16 residues. Germline loops: CDR1 MNHEY, CDR2 SMNVEV (reference sequence). V lost 5 bases to trimming and J lost 5 bases; unmatched junction nucleotides: 10. In nucleotides, the CDR3 is TGTGCCAGCAGTCCATCCGGGACAGGGTTAAACAATGAGCAGTTCTAC. It codes for CASSPSGTGLNNEQFY.

This clonotype was seen more than once but under ten times. The chain links TRBV28 to TRBJ2-1, with no clear D. Trimming shortened V by 4 bases and J by 0 bases, and 10 bases separated the two germline ends. CDR3 length: 15 amino acids. Germline assignment: CDR1 MDHEN and CDR2 SYDVKM. The CDR3: CASSSSVRSYNEQFF. The CDR3 coding sequence is TGTGCCAGCAGTTCTAGTGTGCGCTCCTACAATGAGCAGTTCTTC.

The CDR3 is CASSFTGTDNEQFF. The CDR3 coding sequence is TGTGCCAGCAGTTTTACAGGGACTGACAATGAGCAGTTCTTC. V and J are TRBV28 and TRBJ2-1, with D possibly called TRBD1 or TRBD2 (6 bases each). Trimming left V 3 bases short and J 5 bases short, with 11 bases between. This CDR3 spans 14 amino acids. Germline loops: CDR1 MDHEN, CDR2 SYDVKM.

This clonotype was found a few times. This chain uses TRBV7-2 with TRBJ2-3; TRBD2 matches 9 bases. The V and J ends lost 5 bases and 0 bases, in that order; junction bases with no gene match: 6. Per germline, CDR1 SGHTA and CDR2 FQGNSA. CDR3 length: 16 amino acids. The CDR3 sequence is CASSILAGASTDTQYF. The CDR3 nucleotides are TGTGCCAGCAGCATACTAGCGGGCGCTAGCACAGATACGCAGTATTTT.

The J gene is TRBJ2-1, the V gene TRBV4-3; D uncertain. V gave up 0 bases and J gave up 6 bases, with 9 bases separating them. Germline assignment: CDR1 LGHNA and CDR2 YSLEER. CDR3 length equals 14 residues. The CDR3 is CASSQDGSVNEQFF. DNA for the CDR3: TGCGCCAGCAGCCAAGATGGATCCGTCAATGAGCAGTTCTTC.